The clone carrying this T cell receptor (beta chain) was picked up a small number of times. Its antigen is still unknown. Gene names and germline match the mouse. The missing CDR3 end, 4 residues past where the read stops, is filled in from the germline J gene. The CDR3 is 17 amino acids. CDR1 is NSQYPW, CDR2 LRSPGD, per germline (reference sequence). Extracted RNA was reverse transcribed into cDNA, the sequencing template. Generated by immunoSEQ multiplex PCR, the TCRdb table keeps only in-frame clones and is missing some. This sample comprises around 100,000 clones, none seen once only. This sample was taken from a study of CD8+ T cells in alopecia areata. Regarding the study as a whole: Besides other cells, scalp samples also yield sequences of resident alphabeta T cells from normal skin. Higher clonality was seen in lesional scalp than in normal scalp, especially in alopecia totalis/universalis. Mice showed TCR sharing more clearly than patients did, possibly owing to HLA.

This TCR was recovered from a C3H/HeJ mouse with alopecia areata. The strain's MHC type: H2-k. What was sequenced was lesional skin. This sequence joins TRBV1 and TRBJ2-7; 12 nucleotides align to TRBD2. Partial CDR3 DNA: TGCACCTGCAGTGCAGATTCCGGGACTGGGGGGCTTTAT. This sequence encodes CTCSADSGTGGLY. The whole CDR3 region reads CTCSADSGTGGLYEQYF.